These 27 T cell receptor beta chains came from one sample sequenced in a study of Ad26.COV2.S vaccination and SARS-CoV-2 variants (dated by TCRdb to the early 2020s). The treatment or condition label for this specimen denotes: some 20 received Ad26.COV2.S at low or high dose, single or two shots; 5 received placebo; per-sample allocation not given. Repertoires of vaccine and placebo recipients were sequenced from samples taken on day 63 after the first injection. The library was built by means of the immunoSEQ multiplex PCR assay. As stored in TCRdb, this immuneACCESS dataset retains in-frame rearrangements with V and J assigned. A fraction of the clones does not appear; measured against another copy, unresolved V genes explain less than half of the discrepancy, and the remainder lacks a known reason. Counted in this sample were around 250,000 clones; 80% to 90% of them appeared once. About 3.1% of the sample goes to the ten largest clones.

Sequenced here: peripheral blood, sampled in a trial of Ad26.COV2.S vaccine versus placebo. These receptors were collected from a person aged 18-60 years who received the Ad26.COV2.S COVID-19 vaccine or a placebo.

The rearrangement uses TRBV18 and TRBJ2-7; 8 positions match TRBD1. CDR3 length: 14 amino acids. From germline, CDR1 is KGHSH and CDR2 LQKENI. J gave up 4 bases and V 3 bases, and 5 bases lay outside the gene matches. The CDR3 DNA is TGTGCCAGCTCACCTCCCGGGACAGGATACGAGCAGTACTTC. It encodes CASSPPGTGYEQYF.

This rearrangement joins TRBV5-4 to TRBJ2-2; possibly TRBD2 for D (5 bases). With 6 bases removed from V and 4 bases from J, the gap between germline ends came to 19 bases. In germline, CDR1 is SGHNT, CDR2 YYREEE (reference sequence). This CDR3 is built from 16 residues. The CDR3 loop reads CASTERRGITTGELFF. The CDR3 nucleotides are TGTGCCAGCACCGAGCGACGGGGAATTACCACCGGGGAGCTGTTTTTT.

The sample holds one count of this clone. The CDR3 is CASSRTSGSSYEQYF. The CDR3 DNA reads TGTGCCAGCAGCAGGACTAGCGGGAGCTCCTACGAGCAGTACTTC. The chain uses TRBV5-4 and TRBJ2-7; 13 bases fit TRBD2. CDR1 and CDR2 from the germline V gene are SGHNT and YYREEE (reference sequence). J was trimmed by 0 bases and V by 4 bases; bases with no gene match: 1. This CDR3 comprises 15 residues.

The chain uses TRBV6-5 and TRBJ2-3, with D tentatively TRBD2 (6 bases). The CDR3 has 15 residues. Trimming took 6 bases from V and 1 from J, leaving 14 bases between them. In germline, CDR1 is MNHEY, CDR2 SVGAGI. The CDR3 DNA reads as TGTGCCAGCAGCAGCCCATCTAGCGGCACAGATACGCAGTATTTT. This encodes CASSSPSSGTDTQYF.

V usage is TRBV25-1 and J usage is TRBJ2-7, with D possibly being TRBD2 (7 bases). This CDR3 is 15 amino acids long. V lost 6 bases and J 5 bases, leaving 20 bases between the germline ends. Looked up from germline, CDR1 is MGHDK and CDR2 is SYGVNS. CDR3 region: CASSPKGGGDNEQYF. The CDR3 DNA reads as TGTGCCAGCAGCCCCAAAGGAGGGGGGGATAACGAGCAGTACTTC.

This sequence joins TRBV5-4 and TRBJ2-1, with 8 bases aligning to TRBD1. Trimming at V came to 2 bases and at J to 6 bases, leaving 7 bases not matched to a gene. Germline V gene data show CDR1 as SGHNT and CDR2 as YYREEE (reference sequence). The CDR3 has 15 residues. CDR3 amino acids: CASSFPDRDVNEQFF. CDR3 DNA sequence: TGTGCCAGCAGCTTTCCGGACAGGGATGTCAATGAGCAGTTCTTC.

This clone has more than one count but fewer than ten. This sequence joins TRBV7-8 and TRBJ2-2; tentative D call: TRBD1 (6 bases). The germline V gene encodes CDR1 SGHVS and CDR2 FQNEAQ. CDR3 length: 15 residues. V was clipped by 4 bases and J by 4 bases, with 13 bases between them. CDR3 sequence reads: CASSSGQLLTGELFF. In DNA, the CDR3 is TGTGCCAGCAGCTCAGGACAGCTGCTCACCGGGGAGCTGTTTTTT. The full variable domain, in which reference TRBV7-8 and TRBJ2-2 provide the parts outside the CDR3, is GAGVSQSPRYKVAKRGQDVALRCDPISGHVSLFWYQQALGQGPEFLTYFQNEAQLDKSGLPSDRFFAERPEGSVSTLKIQRTQQEDSAVYLCASSSGQLLTGELFFGEGSRLTVL.

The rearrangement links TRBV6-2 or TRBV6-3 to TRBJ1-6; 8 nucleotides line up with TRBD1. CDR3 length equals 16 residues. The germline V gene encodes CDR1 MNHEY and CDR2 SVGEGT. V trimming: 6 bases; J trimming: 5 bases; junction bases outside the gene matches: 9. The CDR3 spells CASSPRQGLDNSPLHF. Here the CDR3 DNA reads TGTGCCAGCAGCCCTCGACAGGGGCTAGATAATTCACCCCTCCACTTT.

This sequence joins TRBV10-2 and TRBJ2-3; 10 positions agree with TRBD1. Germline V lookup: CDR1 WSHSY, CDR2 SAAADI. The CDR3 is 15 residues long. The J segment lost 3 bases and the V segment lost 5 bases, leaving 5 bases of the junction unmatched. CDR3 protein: CASSTGTGVTDTQYF. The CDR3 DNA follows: TGCGCCAGCAGTACCGGGACAGGGGTTACAGATACGCAGTATTTT.

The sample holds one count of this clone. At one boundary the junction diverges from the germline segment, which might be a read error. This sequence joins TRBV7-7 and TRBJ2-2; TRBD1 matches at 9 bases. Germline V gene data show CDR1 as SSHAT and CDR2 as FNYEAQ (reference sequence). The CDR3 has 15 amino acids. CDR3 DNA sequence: TGTGCTAGCAGCCGGGGACAGGGCGGCACCGGGGAGCTGTTTTTT. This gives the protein CASSRGQGGTGELFF.

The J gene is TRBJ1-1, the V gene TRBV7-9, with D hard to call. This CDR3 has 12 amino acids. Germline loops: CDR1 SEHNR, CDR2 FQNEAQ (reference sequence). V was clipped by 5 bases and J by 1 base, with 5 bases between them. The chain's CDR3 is CASSQENTEAFF. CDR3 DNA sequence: TGTGCCAGCAGCCAAGAGAACACTGAAGCTTTCTTT.

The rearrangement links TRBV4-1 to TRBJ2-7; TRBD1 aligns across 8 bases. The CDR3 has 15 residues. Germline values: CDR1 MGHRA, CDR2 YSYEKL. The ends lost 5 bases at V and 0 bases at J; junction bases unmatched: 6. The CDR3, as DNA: TGCGCCAGCAGCGGCCGACAGGGGAGCTCCTACGAGCAGTACTTC. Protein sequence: CASSGRQGSSYEQYF.

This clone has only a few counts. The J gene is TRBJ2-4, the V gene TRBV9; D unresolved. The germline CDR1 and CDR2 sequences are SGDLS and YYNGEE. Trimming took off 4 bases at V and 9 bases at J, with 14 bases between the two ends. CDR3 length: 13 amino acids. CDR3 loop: CASSFGDGTIQYF. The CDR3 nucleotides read TGTGCCAGCAGCTTCGGCGACGGCACCATTCAGTACTTC.

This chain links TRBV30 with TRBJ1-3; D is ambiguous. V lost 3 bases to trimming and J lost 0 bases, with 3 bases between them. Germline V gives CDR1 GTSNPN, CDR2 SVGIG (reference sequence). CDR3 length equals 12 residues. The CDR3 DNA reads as TGTGCCTGGAGGATCTCTGGAAACACCATATATTTT. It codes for CAWRISGNTIYF.

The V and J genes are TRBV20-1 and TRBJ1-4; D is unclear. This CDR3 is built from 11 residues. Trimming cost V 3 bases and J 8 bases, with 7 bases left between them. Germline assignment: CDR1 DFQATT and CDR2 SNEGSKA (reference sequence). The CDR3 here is CSARFLEKLFF. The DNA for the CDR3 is TGCAGTGCTAGGTTTTTGGAAAAACTGTTTTTT.

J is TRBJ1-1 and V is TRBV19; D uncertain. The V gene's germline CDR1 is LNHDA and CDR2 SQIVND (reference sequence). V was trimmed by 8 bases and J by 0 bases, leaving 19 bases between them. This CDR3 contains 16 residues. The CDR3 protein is CASANSYSQLNTEAFF. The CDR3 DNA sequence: TGTGCCAGTGCGAATTCCTACAGCCAGTTGAACACTGAAGCTTTCTTT.

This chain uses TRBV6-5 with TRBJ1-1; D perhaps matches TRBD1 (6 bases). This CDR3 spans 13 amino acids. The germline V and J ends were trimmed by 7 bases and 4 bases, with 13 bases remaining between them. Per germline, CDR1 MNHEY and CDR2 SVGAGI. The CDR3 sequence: CASKKGGGTEAFF. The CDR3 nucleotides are TGTGCCAGCAAAAAAGGGGGGGGCACTGAAGCTTTCTTT.

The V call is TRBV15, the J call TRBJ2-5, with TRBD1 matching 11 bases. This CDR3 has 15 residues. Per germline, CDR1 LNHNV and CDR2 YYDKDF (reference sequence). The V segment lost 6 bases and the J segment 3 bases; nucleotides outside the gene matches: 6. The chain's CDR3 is CATSRRDRGEETQYF. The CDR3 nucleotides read TGTGCCACCAGTCGGCGGGACAGGGGGGAAGAGACCCAGTACTTC.

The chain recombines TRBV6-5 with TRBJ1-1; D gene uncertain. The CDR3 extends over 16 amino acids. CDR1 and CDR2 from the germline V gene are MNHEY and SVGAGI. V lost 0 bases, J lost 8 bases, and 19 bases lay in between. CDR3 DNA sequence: TGTGCCAGCAGTTACTCCCGAAACCTTTTCGGACTCGAAGCTTTCTTT. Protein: CASSYSRNLFGLEAFF.

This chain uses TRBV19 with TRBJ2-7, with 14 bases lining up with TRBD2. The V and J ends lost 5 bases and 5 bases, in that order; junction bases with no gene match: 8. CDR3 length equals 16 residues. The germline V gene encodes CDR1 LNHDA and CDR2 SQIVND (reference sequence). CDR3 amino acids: CASSFGTSGSVDEQYF. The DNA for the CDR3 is TGTGCCAGTAGTTTCGGGACTAGCGGGAGTGTCGACGAGCAGTACTTC.

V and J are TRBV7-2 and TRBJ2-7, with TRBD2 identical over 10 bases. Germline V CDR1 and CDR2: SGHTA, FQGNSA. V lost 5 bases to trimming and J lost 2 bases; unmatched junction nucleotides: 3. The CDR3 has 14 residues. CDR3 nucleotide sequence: TGTGCCAGCAGCAGGAGCGGGGGGGCCTACGAGCAGTACTTC. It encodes CASSRSGGAYEQYF.

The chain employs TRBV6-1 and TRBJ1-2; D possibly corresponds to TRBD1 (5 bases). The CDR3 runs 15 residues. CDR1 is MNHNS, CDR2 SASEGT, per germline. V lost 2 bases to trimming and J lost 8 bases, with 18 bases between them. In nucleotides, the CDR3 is TGTGCCAGCAGTGAAATGAGGGGAGTCTTCGACGGCTACACCTTC. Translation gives CASSEMRGVFDGYTF.

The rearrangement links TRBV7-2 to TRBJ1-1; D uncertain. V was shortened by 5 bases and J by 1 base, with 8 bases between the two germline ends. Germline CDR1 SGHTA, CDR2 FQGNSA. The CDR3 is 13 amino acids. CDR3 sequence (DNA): TGTGCCAGCAGCACGAAGCCGAACACTGAAGCTTTCTTT. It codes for CASSTKPNTEAFF.

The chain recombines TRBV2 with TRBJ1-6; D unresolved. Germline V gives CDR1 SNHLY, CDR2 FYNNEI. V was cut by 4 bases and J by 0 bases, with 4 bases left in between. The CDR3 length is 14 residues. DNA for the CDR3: TGTGCCAGCAGTGGAAGCTCCTATAATTCACCCCTCCACTTT. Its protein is CASSGSSYNSPLHF.

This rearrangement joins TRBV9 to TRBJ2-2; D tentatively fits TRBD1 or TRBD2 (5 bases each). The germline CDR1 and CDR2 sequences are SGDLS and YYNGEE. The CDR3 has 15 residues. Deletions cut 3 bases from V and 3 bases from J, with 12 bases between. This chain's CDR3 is CASSARDGYTGELFF. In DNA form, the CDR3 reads TGTGCCAGCAGCGCTCGGGACGGCTACACCGGGGAGCTGTTTTTT.

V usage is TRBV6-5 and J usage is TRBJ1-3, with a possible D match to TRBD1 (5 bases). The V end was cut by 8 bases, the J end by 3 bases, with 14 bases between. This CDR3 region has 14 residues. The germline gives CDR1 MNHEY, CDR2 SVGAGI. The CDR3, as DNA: TGTGCCAGCGCGGGTGGACATATTGGAAACACCATATATTTT. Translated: CASAGGHIGNTIYF.

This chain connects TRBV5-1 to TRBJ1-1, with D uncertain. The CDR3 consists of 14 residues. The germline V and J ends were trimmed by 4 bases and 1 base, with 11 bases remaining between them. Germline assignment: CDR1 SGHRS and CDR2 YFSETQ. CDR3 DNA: TGCGCCAGCAGCCTGGTCCTCCCGAACACTGAAGCTTTCTTT. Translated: CASSLVLPNTEAFF.